These 15 T cell receptor beta chains were all obtained from the same sample, sequenced in a study of blood T cell repertoires in COVID-19. Measured with immunoSEQ multiplex PCR; TCRdb has only the in-frame clones, and not every one. The sample lists about 480,000 clones, around 89% occurring once. Sequencing was performed on PBMCs or T cells enriched from blood (not recorded which). The source is a woman aged 40 to 50 who had recovered from COVID-19.

The chain joins TRBV24-1 to TRBJ2-5; TRBD2 matches 7 bases. Looked up from germline, CDR1 is KGHDR and CDR2 is SFDVKD. The CDR3 totals 17 residues. V lost 4 bases to trimming and J lost 2 bases; unmatched junction nucleotides: 12. CDR3 region: CATSDSWNEAGQETQYF. Written as DNA, the CDR3 is TGTGCCACCAGTGACTCATGGAATGAAGCGGGGCAAGAGACCCAGTACTTC.

The V call is TRBV11-3, the J call TRBJ1-1; D is unresolved. Looked up from germline, CDR1 is SGHNT and CDR2 is YENEEA. V lost 5 bases and J 4 bases, leaving 11 bases between the germline ends. The CDR3 is made up of 13 amino acids. For the CDR3, the DNA is TGTGCCAGCAGCCCCAGGATGACCACTGAAGCTTTCTTT. It is translated as CASSPRMTTEAFF.

V usage is TRBV7-8 and J usage is TRBJ2-1, with D tentatively TRBD1 (5 bases). V lost 5 bases, J lost 0 bases, and 14 bases lay in between. In germline, CDR1 is SGHVS, CDR2 FQNEAQ. This CDR3 is 16 amino acids long. In DNA, the CDR3 is TGTGCCAGCAGCGAAACAGGAGCCCCCTCCTACAATGAGCAGTTCTTC. It is translated as CASSETGAPSYNEQFF.

The rearrangement links TRBV7-9 to TRBJ1-1; D uncertain. Germline lookup yields CDR1 SEHNR and CDR2 FQNEAQ (reference sequence). Trimming removed 5 bases at V and 4 bases at J, with 14 bases between. The CDR3 loop spans 14 amino acids. This CDR3 reads CASSPRAGSTEAFF. The CDR3 DNA follows: TGTGCCAGCAGCCCCCGGGCCGGGAGCACTGAAGCTTTCTTT. The full variable domain, completed using reference TRBV7-9 and TRBJ1-1, is DTGVSQNPRHKITKRGQNVTFRCDPISEHNRLYWYRQTLGQGPEFLTYFQNEAQLEKSRLLSDRFSAERPKGSFSTLEIQRTEQGDSAMYLCASSPRAGSTEAFFGQGTRLTVV.

The CDR3 is CASSPGTSGRTGELFF. The CDR3 DNA follows: TGTGCCAGCTCACCCGGGACTAGCGGGAGAACCGGGGAGCTGTTTTTT. This chain links TRBV18 with TRBJ2-2, with 14 bases matching TRBD2. V gave up 3 bases and J gave up 5 bases; unmatched junction bases: 2. CDR3 length equals 16 residues. Germline V gene data show CDR1 as KGHSH and CDR2 as LQKENI. Together with reference TRBV18 and TRBJ2-2, the CDR3 gives the full variable domain: NAGVMQNPRHLVRRRGQEARLRCSPMKGHSHVYWYRQLPEEGLKFMVYLQKENIIDESGMPKERFSAEFPKEGPSILRIQQVVRGDSAAYFCASSPGTSGRTGELFFGEGSRLTVL.

V gene TRBV11-2 combines with J gene TRBJ2-5; 9 bases agree with TRBD1. The V segment lost 4 bases and the J segment 7 bases; nucleotides outside the gene matches: 10. The CDR3 is 15 residues long. Germline CDR1 and CDR2: SGHAT and FQNNGV. The CDR3 reads CASSSNLQGAGTQYF. CDR3 DNA: TGTGCCAGCAGCTCGAATCTACAGGGGGCTGGGACCCAGTACTTC.

J is TRBJ1-1 and V is TRBV10-2; D is ambiguous. The CDR3 contains 12 residues. Germline CDR1 reads WSHSY; CDR2 reads SAAADI. Trimming cost V 10 bases and J 1 base, with 10 bases left between them. CDR3 bases: TGCGCCACACTGCTTTGGAACACTGAAGCTTTCTTT. This translates into CATLLWNTEAFF.

The V call is TRBV19, the J call TRBJ2-2; possible D gene TRBD1, 5 bases. The V gene's germline CDR1 is LNHDA and CDR2 SQIVND (reference sequence). The CDR3 runs 15 residues. V lost 6 bases, J lost 5 bases, and 16 bases lay in between. The CDR3 loop is CASSPQRKGTGELFF. The CDR3 region has the DNA TGTGCCAGTAGCCCCCAGCGAAAGGGGACCGGGGAGCTGTTTTTT.

The rearrangement joins TRBV11-2 to TRBJ2-1, with D possibly matching TRBD2 (7 bases). The CDR3 length is 17 residues. Trimming cost V 4 bases and J 10 bases, with 26 bases left between them. Germline assignment: CDR1 SGHAT and CDR2 FQNNGV. The CDR3 nucleotides are TGTGCCAGCAGCTCCGAGGGGGGGAGGGCCGTCTTCAAGGAGCAGTTCTTC. It codes for CASSSEGGRAVFKEQFF.

In this sample, this clone turned up a few times. V and J are TRBV10-2 and TRBJ1-5; 10 bases map to TRBD1. Germline-derived CDR1 and CDR2 are WSHSY and SAAADI. V gave up 0 bases and J gave up 5 bases; unmatched junction bases: 1. CDR3 size: 15 residues. CDR3 residues: CASSESGQGYQPQHF. CDR3 DNA: TGCGCCAGCAGTGAGTCGGGACAGGGGTATCAGCCCCAGCATTTT.

The gene calls are TRBV12-3 or TRBV12-4 and TRBJ1-1; D is perhaps TRBD1 (5 bases). The CDR3 runs 12 residues. V dropped 3 bases and J dropped 14 bases, with 16 bases sitting between them. CDR3: CASSLGRGMVFF. The CDR3 DNA sequence: TGTGCCAGCAGTTTGGGGCGTGGGATGGTGTTCTTT.

The chain recombines TRBV6-5 with TRBJ2-1; tentative D call: TRBD2 (6 bases). The CDR3 length is 13 residues. Germline V gives CDR1 MNHEY, CDR2 SVGAGI. V lost 5 bases to trimming and J lost 10 bases, with 15 bases between them. This chain's CDR3 is CASSPGEGGEQFF. The CDR3 nucleotides are TGTGCCAGCAGTCCCGGGGAAGGAGGGGAGCAGTTCTTC.

This chain uses TRBV28 with TRBJ1-2; the D is unclear. Germline loops: CDR1 MDHEN, CDR2 SYDVKM. The CDR3 contains 14 residues. V lost 7 bases to trimming and J lost 14 bases, with 26 bases between them. The chain's CDR3 is CASIPSPPTIEKTF. DNA for the CDR3: TGTGCCAGCATCCCTTCCCCTCCGACAATCGAGAAGACCTTC.

V usage is TRBV9 and J usage is TRBJ2-7; 10 nucleotides align to TRBD1. CDR1 and CDR2 (germline): SGDLS, YYNGEE. The trim removed 0 bases at V and 2 bases at J, leaving 2 bases unmatched. There are 15 residues in the CDR3. The CDR3 is CASSVGGTGAYEQYF. As DNA, the CDR3 is TGTGCCAGCAGCGTAGGGGGGACAGGGGCCTACGAGCAGTACTTC.

The rearrangement links TRBV18 to TRBJ2-2; D possibly corresponds to TRBD2 (5 bases). V was pared by 0 bases and J by 6 bases, with 11 bases between. Looked up from germline, CDR1 is KGHSH and CDR2 is LQKENI. The CDR3 totals 15 residues. The CDR3 DNA sequence: TGTGCCAGCTCACCACCGGAGTTACTAGCCGGGGAGCTGTTTTTT. Translated, it gives CASSPPELLAGELFF. Variable domain in full (rest from reference TRBV18 and TRBJ2-2): NAGVMQNPRHLVRRRGQEARLRCSPMKGHSHVYWYRQLPEEGLKFMVYLQKENIIDESGMPKERFSAEFPKEGPSILRIQQVVRGDSAAYFCASSPPELLAGELFFGEGSRLTVL.